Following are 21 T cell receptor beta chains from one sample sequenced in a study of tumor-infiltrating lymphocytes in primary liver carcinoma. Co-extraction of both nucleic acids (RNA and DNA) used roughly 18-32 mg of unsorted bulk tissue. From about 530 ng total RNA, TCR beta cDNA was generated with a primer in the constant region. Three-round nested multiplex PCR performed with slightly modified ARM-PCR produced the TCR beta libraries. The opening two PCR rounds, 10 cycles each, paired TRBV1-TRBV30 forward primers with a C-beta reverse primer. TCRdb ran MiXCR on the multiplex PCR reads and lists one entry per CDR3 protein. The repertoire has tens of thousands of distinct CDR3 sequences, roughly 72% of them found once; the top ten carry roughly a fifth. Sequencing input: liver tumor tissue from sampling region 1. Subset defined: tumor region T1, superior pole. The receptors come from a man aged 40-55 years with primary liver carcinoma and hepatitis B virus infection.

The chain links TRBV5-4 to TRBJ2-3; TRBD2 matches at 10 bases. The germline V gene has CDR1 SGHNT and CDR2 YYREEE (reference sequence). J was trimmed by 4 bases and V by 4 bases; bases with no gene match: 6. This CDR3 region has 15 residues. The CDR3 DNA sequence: TGTGCCAGCAGCCTTAGCGGGAGGTGTGCAGATACGCAGTATTTT. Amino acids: CASSLSGRCADTQYF.

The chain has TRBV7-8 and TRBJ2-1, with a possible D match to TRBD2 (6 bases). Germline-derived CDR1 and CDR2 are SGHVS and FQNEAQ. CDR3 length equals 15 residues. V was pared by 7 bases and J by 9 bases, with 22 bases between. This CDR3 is CASNYGTRLGGEQFF. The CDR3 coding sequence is TGTGCCAGCAACTACGGGACCCGCCTGGGGGGTGAGCAGTTCTTC.

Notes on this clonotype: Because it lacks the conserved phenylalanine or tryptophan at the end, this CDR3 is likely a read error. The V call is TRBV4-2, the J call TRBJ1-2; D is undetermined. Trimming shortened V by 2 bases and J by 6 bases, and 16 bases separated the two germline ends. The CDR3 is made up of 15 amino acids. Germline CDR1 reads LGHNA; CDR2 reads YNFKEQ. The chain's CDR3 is CASSQSDRGLDGYTL. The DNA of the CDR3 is TGTGCCAGCAGCCAATCTGACCGTGGGCTAGATGGCTACACCTTA.

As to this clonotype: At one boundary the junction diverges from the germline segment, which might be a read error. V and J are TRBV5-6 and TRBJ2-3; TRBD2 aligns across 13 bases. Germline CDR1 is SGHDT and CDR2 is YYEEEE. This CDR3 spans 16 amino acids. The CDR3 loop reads CTSGWAGTSGVGTQYF. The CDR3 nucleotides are TGTACCAGCGGCTGGGCCGGGACTAGCGGGGTCGGTACGCAGTATTTT.

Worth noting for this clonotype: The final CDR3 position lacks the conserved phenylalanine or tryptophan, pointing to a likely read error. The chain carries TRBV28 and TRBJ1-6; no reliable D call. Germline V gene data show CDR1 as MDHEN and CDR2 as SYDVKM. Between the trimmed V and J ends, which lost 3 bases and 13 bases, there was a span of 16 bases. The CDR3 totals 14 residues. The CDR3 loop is CASSLEARIWPLHH. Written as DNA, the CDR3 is TGTGCCAGCAGTTTGGAGGCCAGGATTTGGCCCCTCCACCAT.

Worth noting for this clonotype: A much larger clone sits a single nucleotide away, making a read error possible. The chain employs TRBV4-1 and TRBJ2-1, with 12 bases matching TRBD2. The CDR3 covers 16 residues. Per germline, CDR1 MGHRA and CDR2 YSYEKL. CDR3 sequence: CGSSQASGRGESEQFF. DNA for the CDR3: TGCGGCAGCAGCCAAGCTAGCGGGAGGGGGGAGAGTGAGCAGTTCTTC.

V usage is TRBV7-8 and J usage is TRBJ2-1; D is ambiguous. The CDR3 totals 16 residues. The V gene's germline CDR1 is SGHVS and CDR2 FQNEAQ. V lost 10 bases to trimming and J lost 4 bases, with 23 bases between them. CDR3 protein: CATGRTPSSSYNEQFF. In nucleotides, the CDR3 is TGTGCCACCGGGCGAACCCCGTCCTCTTCTTACAATGAGCAGTTCTTC.

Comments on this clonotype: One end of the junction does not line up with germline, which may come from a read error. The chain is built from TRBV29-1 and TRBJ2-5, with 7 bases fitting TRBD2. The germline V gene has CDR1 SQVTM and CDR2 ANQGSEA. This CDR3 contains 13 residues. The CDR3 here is CSVVGRAAETQHF. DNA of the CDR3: TGCAGCGTAGTTGGGAGGGCCGCTGAGACCCAGCACTTC.

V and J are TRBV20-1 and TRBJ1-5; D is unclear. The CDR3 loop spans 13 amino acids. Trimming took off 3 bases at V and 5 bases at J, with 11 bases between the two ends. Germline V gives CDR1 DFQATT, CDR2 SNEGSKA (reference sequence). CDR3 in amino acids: CSARSQVDQPQHF. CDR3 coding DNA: TGCAGTGCTAGGAGTCAGGTTGATCAGCCCCAGCATTTT.

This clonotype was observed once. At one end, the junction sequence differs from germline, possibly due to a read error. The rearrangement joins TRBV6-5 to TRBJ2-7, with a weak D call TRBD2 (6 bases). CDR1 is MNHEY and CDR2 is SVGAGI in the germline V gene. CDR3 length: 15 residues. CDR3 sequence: CVSRDPKRVSYEQYF. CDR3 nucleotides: TGTGTCAGCAGAGATCCAAAGCGGGTCTCATACGAGCAGTACTTC.

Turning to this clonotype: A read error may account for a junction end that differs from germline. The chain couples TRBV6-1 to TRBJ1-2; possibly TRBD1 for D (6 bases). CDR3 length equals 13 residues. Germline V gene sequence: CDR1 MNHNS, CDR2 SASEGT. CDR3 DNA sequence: TGTGCCAGCAGTGAACACAGGGCGCATGGCTACACTTTC. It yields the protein CASSEHRAHGYTF.

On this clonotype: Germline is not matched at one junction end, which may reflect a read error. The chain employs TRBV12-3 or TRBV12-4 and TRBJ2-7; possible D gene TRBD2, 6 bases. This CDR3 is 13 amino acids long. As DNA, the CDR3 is TGTGTCAGCAGTTCCCTTAGACTAGGCGAGCAGTACTTC. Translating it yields CVSSSLRLGEQYF.

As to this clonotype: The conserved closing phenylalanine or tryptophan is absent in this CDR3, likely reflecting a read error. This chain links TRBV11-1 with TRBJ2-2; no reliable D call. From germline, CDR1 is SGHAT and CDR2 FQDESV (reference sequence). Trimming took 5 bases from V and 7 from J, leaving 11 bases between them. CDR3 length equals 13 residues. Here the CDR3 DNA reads TGTGCCAGCAGCGTACTAACCGGCGGGGAGCTGTTTTTA. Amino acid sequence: CASSVLTGGELFL.

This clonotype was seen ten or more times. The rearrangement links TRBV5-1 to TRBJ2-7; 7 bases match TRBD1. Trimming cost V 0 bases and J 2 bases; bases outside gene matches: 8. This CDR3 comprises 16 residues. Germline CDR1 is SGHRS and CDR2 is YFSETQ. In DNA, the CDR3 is TGCGCCAGCAGCTTGGCCTCGCCAGGGGGTCCCTACGAGCAGTACTTC. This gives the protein CASSLASPGGPYEQYF.

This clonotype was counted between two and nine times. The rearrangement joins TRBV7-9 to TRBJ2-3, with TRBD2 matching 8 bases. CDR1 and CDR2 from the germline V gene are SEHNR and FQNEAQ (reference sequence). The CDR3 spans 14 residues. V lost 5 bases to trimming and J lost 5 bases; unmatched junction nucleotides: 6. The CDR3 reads CASSLGLAQDTQYF. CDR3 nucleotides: TGTGCCAGCAGCCTCGGACTAGCTCAAGATACGCAGTATTTT.

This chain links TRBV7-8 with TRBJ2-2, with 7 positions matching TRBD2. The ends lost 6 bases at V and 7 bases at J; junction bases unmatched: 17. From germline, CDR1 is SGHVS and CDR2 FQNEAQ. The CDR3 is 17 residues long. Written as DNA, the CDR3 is TGTGCCAGCAGTTCCCTTGCCAGCAGAGGGAGGGGCGGGGAGCTGTTTTTT. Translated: CASSSLASRGRGGELFF.

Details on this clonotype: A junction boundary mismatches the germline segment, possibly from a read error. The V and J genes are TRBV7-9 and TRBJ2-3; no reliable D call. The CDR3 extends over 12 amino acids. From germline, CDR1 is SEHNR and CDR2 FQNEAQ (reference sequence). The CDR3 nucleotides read TGTGCCAGTGTCTTTTCCACAGATACGCAGTGTTTT. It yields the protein CASVFSTDTQCF.

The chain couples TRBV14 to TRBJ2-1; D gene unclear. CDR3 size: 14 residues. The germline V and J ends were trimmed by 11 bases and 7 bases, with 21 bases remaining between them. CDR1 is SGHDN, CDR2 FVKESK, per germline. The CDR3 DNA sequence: TGTGCCGGCGGCCTGTCCCCCCGGTGGAATGAGCAGTTCTTC. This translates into CAGGLSPRWNEQFF.

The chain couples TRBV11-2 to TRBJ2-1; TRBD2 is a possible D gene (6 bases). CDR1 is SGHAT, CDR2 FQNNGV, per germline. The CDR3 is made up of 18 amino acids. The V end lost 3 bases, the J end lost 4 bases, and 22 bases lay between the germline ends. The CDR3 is CASSFDPGRTGNYNEQFF. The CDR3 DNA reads TGTGCCAGCAGCTTTGACCCTGGGAGGACCGGGAATTACAATGAGCAGTTCTTC.

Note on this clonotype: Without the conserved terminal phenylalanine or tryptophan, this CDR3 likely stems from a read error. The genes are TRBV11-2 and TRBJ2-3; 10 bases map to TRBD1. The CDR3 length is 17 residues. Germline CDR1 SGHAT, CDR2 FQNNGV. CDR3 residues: CTSSLDLGTGASVTQYS. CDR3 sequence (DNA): TGTACCAGCAGCTTAGATCTTGGGACAGGGGCGAGCGTTACGCAGTATTCT.

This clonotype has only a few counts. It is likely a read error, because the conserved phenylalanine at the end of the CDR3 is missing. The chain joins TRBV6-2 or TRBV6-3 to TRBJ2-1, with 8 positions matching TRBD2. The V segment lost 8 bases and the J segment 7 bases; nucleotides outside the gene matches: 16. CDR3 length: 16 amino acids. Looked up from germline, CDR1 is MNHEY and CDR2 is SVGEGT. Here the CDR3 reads CASGITGGVFFNEQFS. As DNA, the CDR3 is TGTGCCAGCGGTATAACGGGAGGGGTTTTCTTTAATGAGCAGTTCTCC.